This T cell receptor (beta chain) was sequenced during a study of CD8 T cells in Susac syndrome. Random hexamers were used to reverse transcribe an amount of roughly 0.45 to 1 ug RNA. By means of immunoSEQ multiplex PCR, TCR beta CDR3 spanning 54 Vbeta and 13 Jbeta underwent amplification. Each CDR3 protein gets one entry after TCRdb re-called the immunoSEQ multiplex PCR reads with MiXCR. This repertoire shows 120,000 or so distinct CDR3 sequences, 90% to 95% found once; its top ten account for about 0.27%. J gave up 7 bases and V 7 bases, and 10 bases lay outside the gene matches. Per germline, CDR1 SEHNR and CDR2 FQNEAQ (reference sequence). This CDR3 spans 14 amino acids.

Sequencing input: CD8+ T cells from PBMCs. This chain connects TRBV7-9 to TRBJ1-5; 7 bases agree with TRBD1. The receptor was isolated from a human donor with Susac syndrome. The CDR3 region is CASTSRGSGQPQHF. The DNA of the CDR3 is TGTGCCAGCACCTCCAGGGGGAGCGGCCAGCCCCAGCATTTT.